This T cell receptor beta chain was sequenced in a study of radiation and T cells in renal cell carcinoma (TCRdb year 2020). A note on the overall study: The samples were drawn from a clinical trial, where primary renal cell carcinomas were treated with 15 Gy of stereotactic body radiation therapy and then removed by nephrectomy 4 weeks afterward. TCR beta sequencing covered 50 to 55 samples in total, comprising roughly 25 tumors and 27 peripheral blood samples. In the approximately 53 samples combined, about 4 million unique CDR3 nucleotide sequences were found, encoding 2 million to 3 million unique CDR3 amino acid sequences.

The paper's findings and limits, for the study overall: Changes in the blood repertoire were not tracked past 4 weeks after treatment. No pretreatment tumor biopsies were available, so the baseline intratumoral presence of clonotypes could not be determined. Because the trial had a single-armed design, the trial could not examine how radiation dose or scheduling affected the TCR repertoire. An increase in top tumor clonotypes in blood was observed from baseline to 2 weeks post-radiation, followed by contraction by 4 weeks, which was taken to suggest transient expansion of tumor-resident clones.

Notes on this clone: Its antigen remains unidentified. Base qualities are not provided; no much larger clone lies one nucleotide away.

Following the manufacturer's recommendations, the immunoSEQ kit was used to generate TCR beta libraries from genomic DNA. For library preparation, a first multiplex PCR was performed with proprietary primers, followed by a second PCR in which unique barcodes were added, and bead cleanups were performed after each round. A kit-provided positive control reaction and a negative control reaction were included in every sample batch. The final libraries were assessed on an Agilent 4200 TapeStation D1000 ScreenTape, pooled by volume, and quantified by qPCR. Sequencing was performed on an Illumina NextSeq500 with a MidOutput 150-cycle cartridge, and 156 Read1 and 15 Index1 cycles were run with kit custom primers. The pooled library was loaded at around 1 pM, and 20% PhiX control was spiked in. Per the original workflow: The vendor-processed data were analyzed in R, and a clonotype was defined as all T cells that share the same CDR3 nucleotide sequence. In the clone abundance analyses, frequencies in each sample were normalized to that sample's 10,000 most abundant clones. Before analysis, public T cell clones were removed, and these numbered fewer than six per sample on average. Tumor-enriched clonotypes and baseline blood-enriched clonotypes were defined as those with an abundance difference of at least 32-fold between compartments. A beta-binomial differential abundance model was applied to find clonotypes that expanded or contracted between blood time points. Tumor-blood repertoire similarity was measured with the Baroni-Urbani and Buser coefficient, and group comparisons used two-tailed Wilcoxon tests in R. TCRdb obtained this table from immuneACCESS and retained in-frame rearrangements with V and J assigned. These tables miss some clones; where compared with another copy, unresolved V genes account for less than half of the shortfall, and the remainder is unexplained. V, J and clone size reflect that table, while D and trimming were determined from the DNA. The sample table records 25,000 to 30,000 clones; approximately 84% of these occur just once. Jointly, the top ten make up approximately 33% of the sample.

The germline V gene provides CDR1 MNHEY and CDR2 SVGAGI. From the cysteine up to the phenylalanine, the CDR3 has a length of 11 residues. Solely the CDR3 DNA is kept, with 33 bases framed from the first base. Trimming costs V 8 bases and J 6 bases, and their ends lie 10 bases apart. This sample's time point label indicates: blood 2 weeks post-SBRT. This sample's treatment or condition label indicates: 15 Gy SBRT to primary tumor, nephrectomy 4 weeks later. Serial peripheral blood from radiation-treated patients was sampled at baseline, 2 weeks and 4 weeks after SBRT to track tumor-enriched clonotypes. Every patient's renal cell carcinoma showed clear cell pathology. Genomic DNA for TCR sequencing was prepared using the QIAamp DNA Blood Mini Kit (Qiagen). The analyses included just those samples that passed every quality control check.

Sequencing used blood, obtained from a patient whose treatment included radiotherapy and nephrectomy. This receptor was identified in a man in his 60s with renal cell carcinoma. The chain uses TRBV6-5 and TRBJ1-2, with the D gene uncertain. The DNA sequence follows: TGTGCCAGCGGGTCGGATGATGGCTACACCTTC. This gives the protein CASGSDDGYTF.